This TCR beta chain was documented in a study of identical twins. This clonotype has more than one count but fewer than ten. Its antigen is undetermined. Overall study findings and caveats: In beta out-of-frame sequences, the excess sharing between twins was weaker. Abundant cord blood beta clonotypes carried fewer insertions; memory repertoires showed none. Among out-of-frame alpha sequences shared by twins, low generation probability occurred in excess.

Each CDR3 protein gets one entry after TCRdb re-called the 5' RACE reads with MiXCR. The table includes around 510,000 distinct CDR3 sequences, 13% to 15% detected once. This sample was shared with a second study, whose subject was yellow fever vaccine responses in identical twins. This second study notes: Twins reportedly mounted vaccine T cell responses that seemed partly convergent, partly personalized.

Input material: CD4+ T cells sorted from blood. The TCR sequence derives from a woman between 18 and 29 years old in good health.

The DNA of the CDR3 is TGCAGTGCTAGCAAGGGGCCCGGAAACACCATATATTTT. It encodes CSASKGPGNTIYF. This chain links TRBV20-1 with TRBJ1-3; D might be TRBD1 (5 bases). The CDR3 is 13 amino acids. Germline V lookup: CDR1 DFQATT, CDR2 SNEGSKA (reference sequence). Trimming took off 3 bases at V and 4 bases at J, with 10 bases between the two ends.